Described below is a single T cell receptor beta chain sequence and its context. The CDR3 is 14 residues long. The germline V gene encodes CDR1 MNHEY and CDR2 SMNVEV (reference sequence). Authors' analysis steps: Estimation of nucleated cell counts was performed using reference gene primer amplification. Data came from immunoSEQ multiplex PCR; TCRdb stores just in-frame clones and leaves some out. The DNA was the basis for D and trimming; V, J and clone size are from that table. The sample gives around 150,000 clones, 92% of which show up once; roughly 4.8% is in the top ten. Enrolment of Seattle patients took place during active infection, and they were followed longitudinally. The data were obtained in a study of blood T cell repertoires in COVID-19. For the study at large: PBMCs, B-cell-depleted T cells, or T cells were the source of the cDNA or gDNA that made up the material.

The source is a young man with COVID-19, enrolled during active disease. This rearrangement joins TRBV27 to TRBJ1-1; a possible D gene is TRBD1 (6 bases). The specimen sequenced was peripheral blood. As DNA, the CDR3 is TGTGAGATTCGGGGAGGGGGTTTGGACACTGAAGCTTTCTTT. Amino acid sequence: CEIRGGGLDTEAFF.